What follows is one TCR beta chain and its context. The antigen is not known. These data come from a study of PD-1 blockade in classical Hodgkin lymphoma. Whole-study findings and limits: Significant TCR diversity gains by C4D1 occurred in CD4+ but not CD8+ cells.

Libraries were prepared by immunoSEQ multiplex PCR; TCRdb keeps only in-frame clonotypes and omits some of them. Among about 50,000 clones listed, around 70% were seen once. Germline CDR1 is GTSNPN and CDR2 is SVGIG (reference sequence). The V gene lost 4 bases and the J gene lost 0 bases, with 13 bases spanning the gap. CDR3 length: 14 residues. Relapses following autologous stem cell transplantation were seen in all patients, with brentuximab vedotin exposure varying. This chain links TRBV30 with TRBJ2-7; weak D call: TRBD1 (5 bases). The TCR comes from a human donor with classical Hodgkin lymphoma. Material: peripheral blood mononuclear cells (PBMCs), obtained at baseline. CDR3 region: CAWNSRVSSYEQYF. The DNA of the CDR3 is TGTGCCTGGAACTCCAGGGTCAGCTCCTACGAGCAGTACTTC.